Following are 21 T cell receptor beta chains from one sample sequenced in a study of early T cells in non-severe SARS-CoV-2 infection. Using its own MiXCR run on the 5' RACE reads, TCRdb lists one record per CDR3 protein. Among 70,000 to 85,000 distinct CDR3 sequences listed, approximately 13% were seen once. The sequenced material came from whole blood. These receptors were collected from an adult who was a healthcare worker with PCR-confirmed SARS-CoV-2 infection or an uninfected control (not recorded which).

This clonotype was counted at least ten times. The genes are TRBV5-1 and TRBJ2-1, with D possibly being TRBD1 (6 bases). Trimming took off 4 bases at V and 4 bases at J, with 15 bases between the two ends. This CDR3 has 15 residues. Germline V gene sequence: CDR1 SGHRS, CDR2 YFSETQ. CDR3 region: CASSQGLGTYNEQFF. CDR3 nucleotides: TGCGCCAGCAGCCAAGGATTAGGGACATACAATGAGCAGTTCTTC.

The V call is TRBV7-8, the J call TRBJ2-3; 14 bases agree with TRBD2. The CDR3 sequence is 17 residues long. In germline, CDR1 is SGHVS, CDR2 FQNEAQ. The ends lost 0 bases at V and 3 bases at J; junction bases unmatched: 2. The CDR3 loop is CASSLAGLAGGTDTQYF. The CDR3 DNA reads TGTGCCAGCAGCTTAGCCGGACTAGCGGGAGGAACAGATACGCAGTATTTT.

The V gene is TRBV18, the J gene TRBJ1-4; D is undetermined. From germline, CDR1 is KGHSH and CDR2 LQKENI. This CDR3 spans 13 amino acids. V lost 3 bases and J lost 5, with 7 bases in between. CDR3 sequence reads: CASSPDQNEKLFF. Here the CDR3 DNA reads TGTGCCAGCTCACCGGACCAGAATGAAAAACTGTTTTTT.

This clonotype was counted between two and nine times. Here the CDR3 DNA reads TGCAGTAGGGGACTAGCGGACAATGAGCAGTTCTTC. Its protein product is CSRGLADNEQFF. This chain links TRBV20-1 with TRBJ2-1; 11 bases are a match to TRBD2. The CDR3 covers 12 residues. V lost 8 bases to trimming and J lost 5 bases; unmatched junction nucleotides: 2. Germline V CDR1 and CDR2: DFQATT, SNEGSKA (reference sequence).

The V and J genes are TRBV12-5 and TRBJ2-7; 11 nucleotides line up with TRBD2. Germline loops: CDR1 LGHNT, CDR2 FRNRAP. The CDR3 contains 14 residues. The junction had 5 bases not matched to a gene; V was cut back by 6 bases and J by 4 bases. CDR3 amino acids: CASGGTSGFYEQYF. In DNA, the CDR3 is TGTGCTAGTGGGGGGACTAGCGGATTTTACGAGCAGTACTTC.

There are many counts of this clonotype. CDR3 DNA: TGTGCCATCTCTAGCGGGAGCTCCTACGAGCAGTACTTC. Translating it yields CAISSGSSYEQYF. V usage is TRBV10-3 and J usage is TRBJ2-7; the match to TRBD2 covers 10 bases. This CDR3 is built from 13 residues. J lost 0 bases, V lost 8 bases, and 1 base had no gene match. In germline, CDR1 is ENHRY, CDR2 SYGVKD.

J is TRBJ2-1 and V is TRBV11-2, with 7 nucleotides matching TRBD1. Losses at the gene ends were 5 bases for V and 10 bases for J; bases not matched to a gene: 14. The CDR3 has 15 residues. Germline values: CDR1 SGHAT, CDR2 FQNNGV. The CDR3 is CASSHRQGVEGEQFF. The CDR3 nucleotides are TGTGCCAGCAGCCACAGACAGGGCGTAGAAGGAGAGCAGTTCTTC.

The rearrangement joins TRBV29-1 to TRBJ1-2, with D hard to call. Germline CDR1 and CDR2: SQVTM and ANQGSEA. Trimming cost V 5 bases and J 5 bases, with 15 bases left between them. The CDR3 is 13 amino acids. The CDR3 bases are TGCAGCGTTCTTCGGACGGTTGGTTATGGCTACACCTTC. It encodes CSVLRTVGYGYTF.

Ten or more counts support this clonotype. The genes are TRBV3-1 and TRBJ1-2; D remains unclear. Trimming took 3 bases from V and 3 from J, leaving 2 bases between them. The V gene's germline CDR1 is LGHDT and CDR2 YNNKEL (reference sequence). The CDR3 has 11 residues. The CDR3 sequence: CASSQDYGYTF. The CDR3 DNA reads TGTGCCAGCAGCCAGGACTATGGCTACACCTTC.

This clonotype was seen repeatedly, ten times or more. The rearrangement uses TRBV7-3 and TRBJ2-2; 12 bases map to TRBD2. Germline-derived CDR1 and CDR2 are SGHTA and FQGTGA. J gave up 3 bases and V 5 bases, and 4 bases lay outside the gene matches. CDR3 length: 16 residues. The CDR3 DNA reads TGTGCCAGCAGCCCGACTAGCGGGAGCGACACCGGGGAGCTGTTTTTT. Encoded protein: CASSPTSGSDTGELFF. Full variable domain (outside the CDR3, taken from reference TRBV7-3 and TRBJ2-2): GAGVSQTPSNKVTEKGKYVELRCDPISGHTALYWYRQSLGQGPEFLIYFQGTGAADDSGLPNDRFFAVRPEGSVSTLKIQRTERGDSAVYLCASSPTSGSDTGELFFGEGSRLTVL.

This clonotype showed up just a few times. The chain is built from TRBV7-6 and TRBJ2-3, with 8 bases fitting TRBD1. This CDR3 spans 12 amino acids. CDR1 is SGHVS and CDR2 is FNYEAQ in the germline V gene. With 5 bases clipped from V and 6 bases from J, the junction kept 1 base outside the gene matches. The CDR3 DNA follows: TGTGCCAGCAGCGACAGGGGTGATACGCAGTATTTT. Translation gives CASSDRGDTQYF.

The rearrangement uses TRBV5-1 and TRBJ2-1; D may match TRBD1 or TRBD2 (5 bases each). The CDR3 spans 15 residues. Per germline, CDR1 SGHRS and CDR2 YFSETQ. Trimming left V 2 bases short and J 1 base short, with 10 bases between. CDR3 region: CASSFEGPSYNEQFF. DNA of the CDR3: TGCGCCAGCAGCTTTGAGGGGCCATCCTACAATGAGCAGTTCTTC.

The chain uses TRBV7-2 and TRBJ2-7; TRBD1 matches at 7 bases. This CDR3 contains 14 residues. The trim removed 5 bases at V and 3 bases at J, leaving 7 bases unmatched. Germline CDR1 is SGHTA and CDR2 is FQGNSA. CDR3 DNA: TGTGCCAGCAGCAGGGGACAGTCCTACTACGAGCAGTACTTC. Its translation is CASSRGQSYYEQYF.

This chain connects TRBV7-9 to TRBJ2-5; D is tentatively TRBD1 or TRBD2 (5 bases each). Germline V gene data show CDR1 as SEHNR and CDR2 as FQNEAQ (reference sequence). V shed 1 base and J shed 2 bases, with 20 bases lying between them. There are 18 residues in the CDR3. This CDR3 reads CASSLGSFRGTGQETQYF. CDR3 sequence (DNA): TGTGCCAGCAGCTTAGGGTCTTTTCGGGGCACAGGACAAGAGACCCAGTACTTC.

This clonotype was seen ten or more times. This rearrangement joins TRBV7-9 to TRBJ2-2; D uncertain. V was clipped by 3 bases and J by 5 bases, with 7 bases between them. Per the germline V gene, CDR1 is SEHNR and CDR2 is FQNEAQ (reference sequence). There are 13 residues in the CDR3. The CDR3 region has the DNA TGTGCCAGCAGCTTGGAACAGACCGGGGAGCTGTTTTTT. Its translation is CASSLEQTGELFF. The full variable domain, in which reference TRBV7-9 and TRBJ2-2 provide the parts outside the CDR3, is DTGVSQNPRHKITKRGQNVTFRCDPISEHNRLYWYRQTLGQGPEFLTYFQNEAQLEKSRLLSDRFSAERPKGSFSTLEIQRTEQGDSAMYLCASSLEQTGELFFGEGSRLTVL.

The V and J genes are TRBV10-3 and TRBJ2-3; 13 nucleotides align to TRBD2. This CDR3 spans 18 amino acids. V gave up 0 bases and J gave up 3 bases; unmatched junction bases: 6. The germline V gene has CDR1 ENHRY and CDR2 SYGVKD. The CDR3 protein is CAISESLLAGGYTDTQYF. The CDR3, as DNA: TGTGCCATCAGTGAGTCCCTACTAGCGGGAGGGTATACAGATACGCAGTATTTT.

This sequence joins TRBV6-6 and TRBJ1-6, with D possibly TRBD1 on 6 matching bases. Trimming stripped 11 bases from V and 9 bases from J, with 17 bases between. This CDR3 is 13 amino acids long. Germline lookup yields CDR1 MNHNY and CDR2 SVGAGI (reference sequence). This CDR3 reads CAGSSDSFSPLHF. CDR3 bases: TGTGCCGGTTCCTCGGACAGTTTTTCACCCCTCCACTTT.

This clonotype was observed a few times. The rearrangement links TRBV11-2 to TRBJ2-2; 10 bases match TRBD2. The CDR3 covers 16 residues. Per the germline V gene, CDR1 is SGHAT and CDR2 is FQNNGV. V lost 3 bases to trimming and J lost 7 bases; unmatched junction nucleotides: 8. In DNA form, the CDR3 reads TGTGCCAGCAGCTTCATTCTAGCGGGAGAGAACGGGGAGCTGTTTTTT. Its protein product is CASSFILAGENGELFF.

The chain combines TRBV5-6 with TRBJ2-2; 8 positions agree with TRBD1. The CDR3 sequence is 17 residues long. V was pared by 4 bases and J by 2 bases, with 10 bases of the junction left unmatched. The germline V gene encodes CDR1 SGHDT and CDR2 YYEEEE. This CDR3 is CASSVNRGTGNTGELFF. In nucleotides, the CDR3 is TGTGCCAGCAGCGTGAACAGGGGGACAGGAAACACCGGGGAGCTGTTTTTT.

The sample holds a few counts of this clonotype. The V call is TRBV20-1, the J call TRBJ1-1; D unclear. This CDR3 is built from 14 residues. The V and J ends lost 1 base and 5 bases respectively, with 14 bases between them. CDR1 is DFQATT and CDR2 is SNEGSKA in the germline V gene (reference sequence). CDR3 nucleotides: TGCAGTGCTAGAGTAGGTGGATTTCCGACTGAAGCTTTCTTT. Protein: CSARVGGFPTEAFF.

This clonotype came up many times. This chain joins TRBV9 and TRBJ2-1, with 7 bases fitting TRBD2. The V segment lost 0 bases and the J segment 8 bases; nucleotides outside the gene matches: 11. The V gene's germline CDR1 is SGDLS and CDR2 YYNGEE. The CDR3 totals 16 residues. The DNA of the CDR3 is TGTGCCAGCAGCGTAGCCGGACTAGTAATTTTAGATGAGCAGTTCTTC. Translated: CASSVAGLVILDEQFF.